Listed below are T cell receptor beta chains from one sample, sequenced in a study of post-analysis software for immune sequencing data. Using its own MiXCR run on the PCR reads, TCRdb lists one record per CDR3 protein. The sample holds roughly 650,000 distinct CDR3 sequences, approximately 60% seen once. Sequenced sample: blood. These receptors were collected from a girl aged 2 to 10 with multiple sclerosis. Both conserved end residues are part of each CDR3. The D gene is left open where the match is weak. Clone size is not always given. Where it is, it says once, few, many or a class for expanded clones.

cdr3_nt cdr3_aa clone_size j_call d_call v_call
TGTGCCAGCAGCTTATCCCTGGGGGGGGATACGCAGTATTTT CASSLSLGGDTQYF NA TRBJ2-3 TRBD2 TRBV7-9
TGTGCCAGCAGCCAGGGGACCGACGAGCAGTTCTTC CASSQGTDEQFF NA TRBJ2-1 NA TRBV3-1
TGTGCCATCAGTGGGAGGACTAGCGGGACAGTCGACGAGCAGTACTTC CAISGRTSGTVDEQYF once TRBJ2-7 TRBD2 TRBV10-3
TGTGCCAGCACCCAGTGGGGGGGGTATGAGCAGTTCTTC CASTQWGGYEQFF NA TRBJ2-1 TRBD2 TRBV11-2
TGCGCCAGCAGCCAAACACCGGGAAATAACTATGGCTACACCTTC CASSQTPGNNYGYTF NA TRBJ1-2 NA TRBV4-3
TGTGCCAGCAGCTTAGCTGCACAGCGGGGTCACGAGCAGTACTTC CASSLAAQRGHEQYF NA TRBJ2-7 TRBD2 TRBV7-2
TGTGTCAGCAGCTTAAGGGGCAGGTCCAATTCACCCCTCCACTTT CVSSLRGRSNSPLHF few TRBJ1-6 NA TRBV11-3
TGTGCCAGCAGTGAATATCGAGCGGGGGGGCAAGAGACCCAGTACTTC CASSEYRAGGQETQYF few TRBJ2-5 TRBD2 TRBV25-1
TGTGCCAGCAGTTTATCAAGACAGGGATTATTAAGGGCGACCCAGTACTTC CASSLSRQGLLRATQYF few TRBJ2-5 TRBD1 TRBV27
TGTGCCAGCAGCCCCCGGGGCTTAGAAGAGACCCAGTACTTC CASSPRGLEETQYF NA TRBJ2-5 NA TRBV27
TGCGCCAGCGGCTTGACAGGTTCTTTTTACGACGAGCAGTACTTC CASGLTGSFYDEQYF NA TRBJ2-7 NA TRBV5-1
TGTGCCAGCAGTTACGGGTACAGGGACGAGTACTTC CASSYGYRDEYF NA TRBJ2-7 NA TRBV6-6
TGTGCCAGCACCAACGGGGGTGCGGGGGCCAACGTCCTGACTTTC CASTNGGAGANVLTF once TRBJ2-6 NA TRBV6-5
TGTGCCAGCAGTACTATCCCCGGAGCGCCCGGAGCGCAGTATTTT CASSTIPGAPGAQYF few TRBJ2-3 NA TRBV7-3
TGTGCCAGCAGTCCCACCGGGACAGGGGGGAGGACTGAAGCTTTCTTT CASSPTGTGGRTEAFF NA TRBJ1-1 TRBD1 TRBV12-3/TRBV12-4
TGCAGTGCTAGAGAGGGCAGATCCCTATACAATGAGCAGTTCTTC CSAREGRSLYNEQFF NA TRBJ2-1 NA TRBV20-1
TGTGCCAGCAGTTTGGGGAGCGGGGCGCGCACAGATACGCAGTATTTT CASSLGSGARTDTQYF few TRBJ2-3 TRBD2 TRBV12-3/TRBV12-4
TGTGCCAGCAGGATGACAGGGGACAGAGGCTACACCTTC CASRMTGDRGYTF NA TRBJ1-2 TRBD1 TRBV6-5
TGCAGCGTGGACTTTCAGGGGATGAACACTGAAGCTTTCTTT CSVDFQGMNTEAFF NA TRBJ1-1 NA TRBV29-1
TGTGCCAGCAGTGAAGTTTCCGTCCACAGGGAAAACACCGGGGAGCTGTTTTTT CASSEVSVHRENTGELFF NA TRBJ2-2 NA TRBV2
TGTGCCAGCAGCTTGGAGTTAGGGGGGGGGACTGAAGCTTTCTTT CASSLELGGGTEAFF NA TRBJ1-1 NA TRBV5-5
TGTGCCAGCAGTATAAGACAGACCTCTGAGGCCAACGTCCTGACTTTC CASSIRQTSEANVLTF once TRBJ2-6 NA TRBV9
TGTGCCAGCAGTGAAGGTGGGACAGGGATGACAGATACGCAGTATTTT CASSEGGTGMTDTQYF once TRBJ2-3 TRBD1 TRBV25-1
TGCGCCAGCAGCCAGGACGGGACAGAATACTATGGCTACACCTTC CASSQDGTEYYGYTF NA TRBJ1-2 TRBD1 TRBV4-3
TGTGCCAGCAGTCGCACAACTTCACACAATGAGCAGTTCTTC CASSRTTSHNEQFF few TRBJ2-1 NA TRBV6-5
TGCAGTGCTAGAGAGGGACTGCTTTCGGCGGGCTACACCTTC CSAREGLLSAGYTF NA TRBJ1-2 NA TRBV20-1
TGCAGCGCCGCCGGGACAGGGATTGACGAGCAGTACTTC CSAAGTGIDEQYF NA TRBJ2-7 TRBD1 TRBV29-1
TGTGCCAGCAGCCACACAGAAGAGACCCAGTACTTC CASSHTEETQYF NA TRBJ2-5 NA TRBV3-1
TGTGCCAGCAGCTTAGTCGGGGGGCATAGCACAGATACGCAGTATTTT CASSLVGGHSTDTQYF once TRBJ2-3 NA TRBV7-2
TGCAGTGCTAGATCGGGCAGCGAGACCCAGTACTTC CSARSGSETQYF NA TRBJ2-5 NA TRBV20-1
TGTGCCACCAGCAGGGCCCCGGGAGATACGCAGTATTTT CATSRAPGDTQYF NA TRBJ2-3 NA TRBV15
TGTGCCAGCCGCAGGACAGGGGGTAATGAAAAACTGTTTTTT CASRRTGGNEKLFF NA TRBJ1-4 TRBD1 TRBV27
TGTGCCAGCAGCCTCCCCCCCACTAAGGCAGATACGCAGTATTTT CASSLPPTKADTQYF NA TRBJ2-3 NA TRBV7-2
TGTGCCAGCAGCCGTTTAATGAGTATCTATAATTCACCCCTCCACTTT CASSRLMSIYNSPLHF few TRBJ1-6 NA TRBV7-6
TGTGCCAGCAATTTAGGGGGACAGGGCTATGAGCAGTTCTTC CASNLGGQGYEQFF NA TRBJ2-1 TRBD1 TRBV11-2
TGTGCCAGCAGTTTGGAATCGGGCGGGACGGAGACCCAGTACTTC CASSLESGGTETQYF NA TRBJ2-5 NA TRBV12-3/TRBV12-4
TGTGCCAGCAGACCGACTAGCGGGGGAGATACGCAGTATTTT CASRPTSGGDTQYF NA TRBJ2-3 TRBD2 TRBV6-6
TGTGCCAGCAGTTATATTCTTGTAACTGAAGCTTTCTTT CASSYILVTEAFF few TRBJ1-1 NA TRBV6-2/TRBV6-3
TGCAGCGTAGTCGCCGGGACCGTATACGAGCAGTACTTC CSVVAGTVYEQYF few TRBJ2-7 NA TRBV29-1
TGTGCCAGCAGCATACTGACAGGGAAAGAGACCCAGTACTTC CASSILTGKETQYF once TRBJ2-5 TRBD1 TRBV11-2
TGTGCCACCAAACAATTCCGGGCTAACTCCTACGAGCAGTACTTC CATKQFRANSYEQYF NA TRBJ2-7 NA TRBV6-5
TGCAGTGCTGCCCGGGACAGGGTTTACGAGCAGTACTTC CSAARDRVYEQYF NA TRBJ2-7 TRBD1 TRBV20-1
TGCAGCGTTGTATCTAGCGGGATCGATGAGCAGTTCTTC CSVVSSGIDEQFF NA TRBJ2-1 TRBD2 TRBV29-1
TGTGCCAGCTCACCGGCACCCCCCGAGCGCAGGGGGTCGTATTTT CASSPAPPERRGSYF NA TRBJ2-3 TRBD1 TRBV18
TGTGCCAGCAGCTCAACTGGGATCACAGATACGCAGTATTTT CASSSTGITDTQYF NA TRBJ2-3 NA TRBV12-3/TRBV12-4
TGCGCCAGCAGCCAACGGGGGCCGAGCACCGGGGAGCTGTTTTTT CASSQRGPSTGELFF NA TRBJ2-2 NA TRBV4-3
TGTGCCAGCAGCCCGCGAAGCGGGGGGCACTACAATGAGCAGTTCTTC CASSPRSGGHYNEQFF NA TRBJ2-1 TRBD2 TRBV4-2
TGTGCCAGCAGCCCAGCAGGGGGGAATTCACCCCTCCACTTT CASSPAGGNSPLHF NA TRBJ1-6 TRBD1 TRBV12-3/TRBV12-4
TGTGCCAGCAGCGTCCAACTTGGCCCAAACATTCAGTACTTC CASSVQLGPNIQYF few TRBJ2-4 NA TRBV7-8
TGTGCCAGCAGTGAACAGGGACAGGGCCAAGAGACCCAGTACTTC CASSEQGQGQETQYF NA TRBJ2-5 TRBD1 TRBV2
TGCGCCAGCAGCCAGGGCGACAGGGACGCAGATACGCAGTATTTT CASSQGDRDADTQYF NA TRBJ2-3 TRBD1 TRBV4-1
TGTGCCAGCAGCCAATGGAGGACATCCCTCTACGAGCAGTACTTC CASSQWRTSLYEQYF NA TRBJ2-7 NA TRBV7-9
TGTGCCAGCTACGCGGGAGGAAACCCAGATACGCAGTATTTT CASYAGGNPDTQYF NA TRBJ2-3 TRBD2 TRBV6-6
TGTGCCAGCAGCTCAGGGGGACGGAATCAGCCCCAGCATTTT CASSSGGRNQPQHF NA TRBJ1-5 TRBD1 TRBV7-6